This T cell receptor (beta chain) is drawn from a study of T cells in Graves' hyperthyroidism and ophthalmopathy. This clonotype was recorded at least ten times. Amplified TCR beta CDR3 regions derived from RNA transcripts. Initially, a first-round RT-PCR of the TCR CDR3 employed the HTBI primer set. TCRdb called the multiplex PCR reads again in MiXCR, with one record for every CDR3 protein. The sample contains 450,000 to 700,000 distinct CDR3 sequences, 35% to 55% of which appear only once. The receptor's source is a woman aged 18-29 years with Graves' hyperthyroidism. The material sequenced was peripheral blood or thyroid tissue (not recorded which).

The CDR3 spells CASSFWAGRETQYF. In DNA, the CDR3 is TGTGCCAGCAGTTTTTGGGCAGGGCGAGAGACCCAGTACTTC. The gene calls are TRBV12-3 or TRBV12-4 and TRBJ2-5, with D maybe TRBD1 (5 bases). V was cut by 3 bases and J by 4 bases, with 12 bases left in between. This CDR3 comprises 14 residues.